Given below is one TCR beta chain in context. A much larger clonotype is one base distant, so this may be a read error. This specimen comes from a study of blood T cells in healthy people across ages. Primed by a sample-barcoded 5' primer and a J-beta primer mix, a second PCR proceeded for 7 to 11 cycles. TCRdb re-called the 5' RACE reads through MiXCR, storing one row per CDR3 protein. The sample holds hundreds of thousands of distinct CDR3 sequences, around 48% seen once. The TCR comes from a woman aged 55-75 years in good health. The sequenced sample consisted of blood.

The CDR3, as DNA: TGTGTCAGCAGCTTAACCGGGACTCTCAATGAGCAGTTCTTC. Amino acids: CVSSLTGTLNEQFF. The rearrangement uses TRBV7-2 and TRBJ2-1, with D possibly matching TRBD2 (6 bases). In germline, CDR1 is SGHTA, CDR2 FQGNSA. This CDR3 region has 14 residues.